This T cell receptor (beta chain) stems from a study of T-cell reconstitution after alpha-beta-depleted transplantation in children (TCRdb year 2016). With respect to the entire study: The study quantitatively tracked T-cell immune reconstitution after TCRalphabeta/CD19-depleted allogeneic hematopoietic cell transplantation in children using TCR repertoire profiling.

As to this clonotype: Its binding antigen is unknown. The sample holds no much larger clone one base away, and base qualities are not on file.

The library was prepared using PCR. The data were produced on an Illumina HiSeq 2500. To normalize quantification of the TCRbeta repertoire, the TCR libraries were built with molecular barcoding that relied on unique molecular identifiers. TCRdb reanalyzed the raw reads on its own, using fastp at Q25 for trimming and MiXCR for clone calling, and kept in-frame beta chains. Every entry covers one CDR3 protein and lists the most common genes and DNA from its rows. For this sample the table gives 450,000 to 600,000 distinct CDR3 sequences, of which approximately 30% were detected only once. More than 2% of the sample lies in the top ten. Taken from cysteine to valine, the CDR3 has 16 residues. This entry keeps only the CDR3 DNA: 48 bases, framed from base 1. CDR1 is given as SGHKS and CDR2 as YYEKEE, both from the germline V gene (reference sequence). Deletion took 0 bases off V and 0 bases off J, with a span of 13 bases between the germline ends.

The V and J segments used are TRBV5-5 and TRBJ2-7; the D gene lacks a confident call. This clonotype was sampled from a human donor who donated a stem cell graft to a child with aplastic anemia. The sample was PBMCs from the stem cell graft donor, taken from the stem cell graft. The CDR3 here reads CASSLGFSSSSYEQYV. The DNA sequence is given as TGTGCCAGCAGCTTGGGATTTTCGAGTAGCTCCTACGAGCAGTACGTC.